The 19 T cell receptor beta chains given below trace back to one sample, sequenced in a study of blood T cell repertoires in COVID-19. Profiling relied on immunoSEQ multiplex PCR, and the TCRdb table lists in-frame clones only, not all of them. This repertoire shows about 210,000 clones, approximately 82% found once; its top ten account for 8.2%. Source material: peripheral blood. The receptors shown here come from a woman in her forties or fifties with acute or convalescent COVID-19.

Details on this clone: Other DNA sequences of this sample code for an identical CDR3. The chain has TRBV27 and TRBJ1-6; the match to TRBD1 covers 9 bases. Germline CDR1 reads MNHEY; CDR2 reads SMNVEV (reference sequence). The CDR3 runs to 13 residues. Losses at the gene ends were 8 bases for V and 7 bases for J; bases not matched to a gene: 3. The CDR3 nucleotides are TGTGCCAGCGGGGGACAGGGAAATTCACCCCTCCACTTT. It is translated as CASGGQGNSPLHF.

The chain carries TRBV28 and TRBJ2-1, with a possible D match to TRBD2 (6 bases). The length of the CDR3 is 16 residues. Germline CDR1 MDHEN, CDR2 SYDVKM. Trimming took off 2 bases at V and 4 bases at J, with 15 bases between the two ends. CDR3 residues: CASSLGGASAYNEQFF. CDR3 coding DNA: TGTGCCAGCAGTTTAGGAGGGGCTAGTGCTTACAATGAGCAGTTCTTC.

The rearrangement joins TRBV2 to TRBJ2-3; tentative D call: TRBD2 (5 bases). This CDR3 spans 14 amino acids. Trimming removed 6 bases from V and 0 bases from J, with 10 bases in between. Germline V gives CDR1 SNHLY, CDR2 FYNNEI. CDR3 loop: CASSPDFSTDTQYF. CDR3 bases: TGTGCCAGCAGCCCGGACTTTAGCACAGATACGCAGTATTTT.

The chain recombines TRBV9 with TRBJ2-1; 7 positions agree with TRBD1. CDR1 is SGDLS and CDR2 is YYNGEE in the germline V gene. The junction had 8 bases not matched to a gene; V was cut back by 4 bases and J by 7 bases. The length of the CDR3 is 14 residues. DNA of the CDR3: TGTGCCAGCAGCCCAGAGACAGGGCCGAATGAGCAGTTCTTC. As protein: CASSPETGPNEQFF.

This chain uses TRBV18 with TRBJ2-1; 11 nucleotides line up with TRBD2. Losses at the gene ends were 8 bases for V and 5 bases for J; bases not matched to a gene: 2. The length of the CDR3 is 13 residues. Germline V CDR1 and CDR2: KGHSH, LQKENI. The CDR3: CASVGLADNEQFF. CDR3 DNA: TGTGCCAGCGTGGGACTAGCGGACAATGAGCAGTTCTTC.

This clone appeared once. The chain combines TRBV3-1 (or the pseudogene TRBV3-2) with TRBJ1-3; D unresolved. Trimming removed 1 base at V and 0 bases at J, with 7 bases between. The CDR3 sequence is 15 residues long. Germline CDR1 reads LGHDT; CDR2 reads YNNKEL (reference sequence). This CDR3 is CASSQVSLSGNTIYF. The DNA for the CDR3 is TGTGCCAGCAGCCAAGTTTCCCTCTCTGGAAACACCATATATTTT.

CDR3 coding DNA: TGTGCCAGCAGCCGGTGGCAGGGGCTATTTAGCAATCAGCCCCAGCATTTT. Amino acid sequence: CASSRWQGLFSNQPQHF. The chain is built from TRBV5-6 and TRBJ1-5, with D perhaps TRBD1 (6 bases). V lost 4 bases, J lost 0 bases, and 17 bases lay in between. From germline, CDR1 is SGHDT and CDR2 YYEEEE. CDR3 length equals 17 residues.

The chain joins TRBV7-9 to TRBJ1-2; possibly TRBD1 for D (6 bases). V was pared by 3 bases and J by 7 bases, with 12 bases between. This CDR3 is built from 13 residues. CDR1 is SEHNR, CDR2 FQNEAQ, per germline (reference sequence). As DNA, the CDR3 is TGTGCCAGCAGCTTTCAGGGGCGAAGTGGCTACACCTTC. Amino acid sequence: CASSFQGRSGYTF. The full variable domain, rest sourced from reference TRBV7-9 and TRBJ1-2, is DTGVSQNPRHKITKRGQNVTFRCDPISEHNRLYWYRQTLGQGPEFLTYFQNEAQLEKSRLLSDRFSAERPKGSFSTLEIQRTEQGDSAMYLCASSFQGRSGYTFGSGTRLTVV.

The chain employs TRBV4-1 and TRBJ2-3, with 10 positions matching TRBD2. The CDR3 sequence is 14 residues long. Trimming at V came to 4 bases and at J to 6 bases, leaving 4 bases not matched to a gene. Germline V CDR1 and CDR2: MGHRA, YSYEKL. This chain's CDR3 is CASSLSGGRDTQYF. The CDR3 coding sequence is TGCGCCAGCAGCCTTAGCGGGGGGCGGGATACGCAGTATTTT.

This clone was seen just once. The chain couples TRBV28 to TRBJ2-4, with 10 bases aligning to TRBD2. Unmatched junction bases numbered 5, after V lost 5 bases and J lost 7 bases. This CDR3 is built from 14 residues. CDR1 is MDHEN, CDR2 SYDVKM, per germline. This CDR3 is CASSTSTSGNIQYF. In nucleotides, the CDR3 is TGTGCCAGCAGTACCTCGACTAGCGGGAACATTCAGTACTTC.

This rearrangement joins TRBV5-8 to TRBJ1-4; D ambiguous. The V gene lost 4 bases and the J gene lost 8 bases, with 12 bases spanning the gap. The CDR3 runs 13 residues. Per germline, CDR1 SGHTS and CDR2 YDEGEE. In DNA, the CDR3 is TGTGCCAGCAGCATGATCGGCGGGGAAAAACTGTTTTTT. Its translation: CASSMIGGEKLFF. Using reference TRBV5-8 and TRBJ1-4 for the parts outside the CDR3, the full variable domain is EAGVTQSPTHLIKTRGQQATLRCSPISGHTSVYWYQQALGLGLQFLLWYDEGEERNRGNFPPRFSGRQFPNYSSELNVNALELEDSALYLCASSMIGGEKLFFGSGTQLSVL.

This chain links TRBV15 with TRBJ1-2, with TRBD1 matching 7 bases. With V trimmed by 5 bases and J by 7 bases, 7 bases remained unmatched. Germline assignment: CDR1 LNHNV and CDR2 YYDKDF (reference sequence). The CDR3 has 13 residues. The CDR3 DNA follows: TGTGCCACCAGCCCGACAGGGTTTGGTGGCTACACCTTC. Residues: CATSPTGFGGYTF.

The rearrangement uses TRBV27 and TRBJ1-4; no clear D. Looked up from germline, CDR1 is MNHEY and CDR2 is SMNVEV (reference sequence). The CDR3 contains 14 residues. Deletions cut 7 bases from V and 5 bases from J, with 14 bases between. The DNA of the CDR3 is TGTGCCAGCAAGCAGGAGGCACTAAATGAAAAACTGTTTTTT. It specifies CASKQEALNEKLFF. The variable domain in full, completed from reference TRBV27 and TRBJ1-4, reads EAQVTQNPRYLITVTGKKLTVTCSQNMNHEYMSWYRQDPGLGLRQIYYSMNVEVTDKGDVPEGYKVSRKEKRNFPLILESPSPNQTSLYFCASKQEALNEKLFFGSGTQLSVL.

The CDR3 protein is CASSGRDRGRNEKLFF. The CDR3 DNA follows: TGTGCCAGCAGCGGCCGGGACAGGGGGCGGAATGAAAAACTGTTTTTT. The rearrangement joins TRBV5-6 to TRBJ1-4, with 12 bases that match TRBD1. Germline V CDR1 and CDR2: SGHDT, YYEEEE. The V and J ends lost 4 bases and 5 bases, in that order; junction bases with no gene match: 6. This CDR3 has 16 amino acids. Full variable domain (outside the CDR3, taken from reference TRBV5-6 and TRBJ1-4): DAGVTQSPTHLIKTRGQQVTLRCSPKSGHDTVSWYQQALGQGPQFIFQYYEEEERQRGNFPDRFSGHQFPNYSSELNVNALLLGDSALYLCASSGRDRGRNEKLFFGSGTQLSVL.

The chain combines TRBV28 with TRBJ1-6; D is uncertain. This CDR3 has 13 residues. Germline loops: CDR1 MDHEN, CDR2 SYDVKM. Trimming left V 1 base short and J 10 bases short, with 8 bases between. The CDR3 sequence is CASSLSGGSPLHF. In DNA, the CDR3 is TGTGCCAGCAGTTTATCGGGCGGGTCACCCCTCCACTTT.

The rearrangement links TRBV9 to TRBJ1-2; possibly TRBD1 for D (6 bases). CDR3 length: 16 residues. The V gene's germline CDR1 is SGDLS and CDR2 YYNGEE. Trimming took 0 bases from V and 4 from J, leaving 16 bases between them. In DNA, the CDR3 is TGTGCCAGCAGCGTAGCAACAGGGTCGTCCTCCTATGGCTACACCTTC. This sequence encodes CASSVATGSSSYGYTF.

Worth noting for this clone: At the DNA level, this CDR3 is encoded by other sequences in the same sample as well. DNA of the CDR3: TGTGCCAGCAGCCAAGTAAAATCTTCACCCCTCCACTTT. Its protein is CASSQVKSSPLHF. The gene calls are TRBV3-1 (or the pseudogene TRBV3-2) and TRBJ1-6, with D uncertain. V was shortened by 1 base and J by 9 bases, with 7 bases between the two germline ends. In germline, CDR1 is LGHDT, CDR2 YNNKEL (reference sequence). This CDR3 contains 13 residues.

The chain employs TRBV24-1 and TRBJ2-7, with D maybe TRBD2 (6 bases). The V gene's germline CDR1 is KGHDR and CDR2 SFDVKD. V was cut by 4 bases and J by 5 bases, with 14 bases left in between. The CDR3 has 14 residues. The CDR3 sequence: CATSENSGSDEQYF. The CDR3 DNA reads as TGTGCCACCAGTGAGAACTCCGGGAGCGACGAGCAGTACTTC.

V usage is TRBV6-1 and J usage is TRBJ1-5, with D possibly TRBD1 on 6 matching bases. The CDR3 is 16 residues long. Germline loops: CDR1 MNHNS, CDR2 SASEGT. V was clipped by 2 bases and J by 7 bases, with 18 bases between them. CDR3 nucleotides: TGTGCCAGCAGTGAATTTGGCGGCAGGGGTGAGCAGCCCCAGCATTTT. As protein: CASSEFGGRGEQPQHF.